The following is a T cell receptor (beta chain) sequence with its context. The sample originates from a study of T cell changes during pregnancy in multiple sclerosis. Per the germline V gene, CDR1 is SGHRS and CDR2 is YFSETQ. The CDR3 is 15 amino acids. Trimming took 4 bases from V and 8 from J; bases not matched to a gene: 11. The assay was immunoSEQ multiplex PCR, and TCRdb's table has in-frame clones only and misses some. The repertoire has 15,000 or so clones, about 86% of them found once; the top ten carry around 19%. The sequences come from CD8+ T cells from peripheral blood mononuclear cells, collected in the first trimester of pregnancy. This receptor was identified in a female donor with multiple sclerosis, enrolled in a pregnancy study. J is TRBJ2-1 and V is TRBV5-1, with TRBD2 matching 8 bases. The CDR3 region is CASSERTSRQDEQFF. DNA for the CDR3: TGCGCCAGCAGCGAAAGGACTAGCCGACAGGATGAGCAGTTCTTC.